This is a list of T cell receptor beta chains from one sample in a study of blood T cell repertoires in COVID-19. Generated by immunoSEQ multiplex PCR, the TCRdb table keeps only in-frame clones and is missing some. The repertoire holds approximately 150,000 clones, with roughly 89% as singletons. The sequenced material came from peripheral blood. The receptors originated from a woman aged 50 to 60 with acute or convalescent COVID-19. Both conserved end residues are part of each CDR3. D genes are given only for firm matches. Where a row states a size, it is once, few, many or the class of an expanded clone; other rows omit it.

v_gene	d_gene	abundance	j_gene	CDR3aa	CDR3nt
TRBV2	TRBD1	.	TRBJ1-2	CASTLTGGGRYGYTF	TGTGCCAGCACTTTGACAGGGGGAGGACGTTATGGCTACACCTTC
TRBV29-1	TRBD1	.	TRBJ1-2	CSVEVGDRVYGYTF	TGCAGCGTTGAAGTTGGAGACAGGGTCTATGGCTACACCTTC
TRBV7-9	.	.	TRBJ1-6	CASSRRESSYNSPLHF	TGTGCCAGCAGCCGCAGGGAAAGCTCCTATAATTCACCCCTCCACTTT
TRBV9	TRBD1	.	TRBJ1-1	CASSVETGTLAFF	TGTGCCAGCAGCGTAGAGACAGGGACTTTGGCTTTCTTT
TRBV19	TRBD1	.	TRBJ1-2	CASSIFQGDFGYTF	TGTGCCAGTAGTATCTTTCAGGGGGATTTTGGCTACACCTTC
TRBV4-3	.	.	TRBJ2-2	CASSQEALYTGELFF	TGCGCCAGCAGCCAAGAAGCCCTATACACCGGGGAGCTGTTTTTT
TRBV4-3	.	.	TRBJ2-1	CASSQDRGSYNEQFF	TGCGCCAGCAGCCAAGATCGGGGCTCCTACAATGAGCAGTTCTTC
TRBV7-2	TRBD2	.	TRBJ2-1	CASSFPPGLAWGGEQFF	TGTGCCAGCAGCTTCCCCCCGGGACTAGCGTGGGGAGGTGAGCAGTTCTTC
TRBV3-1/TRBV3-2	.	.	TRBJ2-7	CASSQLPSSYEQYF	TGTGCCAGCAGCCAGCTCCCGAGCTCCTACGAGCAGTACTTC
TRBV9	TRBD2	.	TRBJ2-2	CASSAKRETGELFF	TGTGCCAGCAGCGCGAAGCGGGAGACCGGGGAGCTGTTTTTT
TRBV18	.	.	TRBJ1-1	CASSLFGSTAMNTEAFF	TGTGCCAGCTCACTCTTCGGCAGTACAGCCATGAACACTGAAGCTTTCTTT
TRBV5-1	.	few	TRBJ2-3	CASSSTSTDTQYF	TGCGCCAGCAGCTCGACTAGCACAGATACGCAGTATTTT
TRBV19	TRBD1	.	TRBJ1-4	CASRPPGQDGEKLFF	TGTGCCAGTAGGCCACCGGGACAGGATGGTGAAAAACTGTTTTTT
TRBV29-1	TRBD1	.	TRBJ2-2	CSGTGGLGGELFF	TGCAGCGGGACAGGGGGCTTGGGCGGGGAGCTGTTTTTT
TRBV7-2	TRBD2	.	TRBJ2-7	CASSLAGSGNYYEQYF	TGTGCCAGCAGCTTAGCTGGTAGCGGGAACTACTACGAGCAGTACTTC
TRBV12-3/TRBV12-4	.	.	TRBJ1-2	CASSYSGKYGYTF	TGTGCCAGCAGTTATTCGGGAAAGTATGGCTACACCTTC